Each of the 27 T cell receptor beta chains below was sequenced from the same sample in a study of T cell repertoires in cytomegalovirus infection. Each CDR3 protein is one row after TCRdb ran MiXCR on the reads. The sample lists fewer than 350,000 distinct CDR3 sequences; over 7.5% were seen once. What was sequenced was PBMCs. These receptors all come from a human donor in good health (CMV status not recorded). Some clones in this sample may be carry-over from other donors' samples.

This chain connects TRBV7-2 to TRBJ2-2, with D maybe TRBD2 (5 bases). The germline V and J ends were trimmed by 5 bases and 0 bases, with 13 bases remaining between them. Germline V gives CDR1 SGHTA, CDR2 FQGNSA. CDR3 size: 16 residues. CDR3 sequence (DNA): TGTGCCAGCAGCCCAGGAGGCACCGCGAACACCGGGGAGCTGTTTTTT. It translates to CASSPGGTANTGELFF.

The chain couples TRBV27 to TRBJ1-5; tentatively, D is TRBD1 (5 bases). V lost 5 bases, J lost 6 bases, and 14 bases lay in between. The CDR3 consists of 14 residues. The germline CDR1 and CDR2 sequences are MNHEY and SMNVEV (reference sequence). This chain's CDR3 is CASSPLGRGQPQHF. In DNA, the CDR3 is TGTGCCAGCAGTCCGCTCGGGAGGGGTCAGCCCCAGCATTTT.

This CDR3 reads CASSLTGRAPNSNQPQHF. CDR3 nucleotide sequence: TGTGCCAGCAGCTTAACGGGACGGGCCCCGAATAGCAATCAGCCCCAGCATTTT. The J gene is TRBJ1-5, the V gene TRBV7-6; maybe TRBD1 (5 bases). Germline V CDR1 and CDR2: SGHVS, FNYEAQ. Trimming stripped 2 bases from V and 0 bases from J, with 17 bases between. The CDR3 extends over 18 amino acids.

This clonotype showed up just a few times. V and J are TRBV27 and TRBJ1-4; D call uncertain. CDR3 length: 13 residues. CDR1 and CDR2 (germline): MNHEY, SMNVEV (reference sequence). V lost 3 bases and J lost 5, with 7 bases in between. The CDR3 here is CASSFGSNEKLFF. Written as DNA, the CDR3 is TGTGCCAGCAGTTTTGGCTCAAATGAAAAACTGTTTTTT.

At least ten counts were recorded for this clonotype. The chain links TRBV7-2 to TRBJ2-7; 8 bases match TRBD2. Germline CDR1 reads SGHTA; CDR2 reads FQGNSA. V was clipped by 1 base and J by 6 bases; unmatched bases: 5. The CDR3 extends over 14 amino acids. The CDR3 nucleotides are TGTGCCAGCAGCTTAGGTACTAGCGGAGGCGAGCAGTACTTC. It specifies CASSLGTSGGEQYF.

The chain is built from TRBV28 and TRBJ1-2, with 7 bases fitting TRBD1. CDR3 length equals 14 residues. CDR1 is MDHEN, CDR2 SYDVKM, per germline. J was trimmed by 8 bases and V by 1 base; bases with no gene match: 7. The CDR3 sequence is CASSLLGRGNGYTF. The CDR3 bases are TGTGCCAGCAGTTTATTGGGCAGGGGGAACGGCTACACCTTC.

This clonotype was found many times. J is TRBJ2-5 and V is TRBV10-3; perhaps TRBD2 as D (5 bases). Germline values: CDR1 ENHRY, CDR2 SYGVKD. The V end lost 4 bases, the J end lost 1 base, and 16 bases lay between the germline ends. The CDR3 runs to 16 residues. CDR3 in amino acids: CAISGNRGALQETQYF. The CDR3 DNA reads as TGTGCCATCAGTGGAAACCGGGGAGCCCTCCAAGAGACCCAGTACTTC.

This chain joins TRBV6-5 and TRBJ2-6; 8 bases fit TRBD1. The CDR3 runs to 18 residues. J was trimmed by 3 bases and V by 0 bases; bases with no gene match: 7. CDR1 is MNHEY, CDR2 SVGAGI, per germline. The CDR3 DNA sequence: TGTGCCAGCAGTTACTCTGCTGCAGGGGGCGGTGGGGCCAACGTCCTGACTTTC. As protein: CASSYSAAGGGGANVLTF.

This clonotype has ten or more counts. The chain uses TRBV7-2 and TRBJ1-4; maybe TRBD1 (5 bases). The CDR3 loop spans 14 amino acids. V dropped 6 bases and J dropped 6 bases, with 14 bases sitting between them. CDR1 is SGHTA and CDR2 is FQGNSA in the germline V gene. CDR3 region: CASSPGRGDEKLFF. The DNA for the CDR3 is TGTGCCAGCAGTCCCGGGAGGGGAGATGAAAAACTGTTTTTT.

The chain joins TRBV20-1 to TRBJ2-1; the match to TRBD2 covers 7 bases. This CDR3 has 14 amino acids. Per germline, CDR1 DFQATT and CDR2 SNEGSKA (reference sequence). V dropped 1 base and J dropped 9; count of bases not matched to a gene: 9. This CDR3 is CSARGTTGGSEQFF. The CDR3 nucleotides are TGCAGTGCTAGAGGGACGACGGGGGGAAGTGAGCAGTTCTTC.

The chain couples TRBV2 to TRBJ1-3, with 9 bases identical to TRBD1. The CDR3 length is 14 residues. The germline V gene encodes CDR1 SNHLY and CDR2 FYNNEI. The V gene end was trimmed by 6 bases and the J gene end by 3 bases; junction bases not matched to a gene: 3. CDR3: CASSGTGYGNTIYF. The CDR3 DNA reads TGTGCCAGCAGCGGGACAGGGTATGGAAACACCATATATTTT.

This clonotype occurred a few times. The genes are TRBV6-2 or TRBV6-3 and TRBJ1-5; 7 bases are a match to TRBD1. Trimming at V came to 5 bases and at J to 5 bases, leaving 12 bases not matched to a gene. Germline V gives CDR1 MNHEY, CDR2 SVGEGT. The CDR3 contains 16 residues. The CDR3 reads CASSLMRQGWDQPQHF. The CDR3 region has the DNA TGTGCCAGCAGTCTAATGCGACAGGGTTGGGATCAGCCCCAGCATTTT.

This clonotype occurred a few times. Germline is not matched at one junction end, which may reflect a read error. The rearrangement uses TRBV7-6 and TRBJ2-1, with 8 bases matching TRBD2. This CDR3 contains 11 residues. Germline V gene lookup returns CDR1 SGHVS and CDR2 FNYEAQ. The CDR3 nucleotides are TGTGCCAGCAGCATAGCGGGACCCCCGTTCTTC. This sequence encodes CASSIAGPPFF.

V and J are TRBV18 and TRBJ2-3; TRBD1 matches at 9 bases. V dropped 4 bases and J dropped 4; count of bases not matched to a gene: 6. Germline values: CDR1 KGHSH, CDR2 LQKENI. The CDR3 is made up of 15 amino acids. CDR3 DNA: TGTGCCAGCTCACTACGGACAGGGGCACCAGATACGCAGTATTTT. Its protein is CASSLRTGAPDTQYF.

This clonotype came up many times. This chain joins TRBV7-6 and TRBJ2-3; D unresolved. The V gene lost 2 bases and the J gene lost 4 bases, with 19 bases spanning the gap. The CDR3 has 17 residues. Looked up from germline, CDR1 is SGHVS and CDR2 is FNYEAQ. The CDR3 sequence: CASSLMGPVPLPDTQYF. In DNA, the CDR3 is TGTGCCAGCAGCTTAATGGGTCCCGTCCCACTCCCAGATACGCAGTATTTT.

This clonotype was found a few times. The chain joins TRBV6-6 to TRBJ1-3; D not certain. The CDR3 totals 15 residues. V was cut by 4 bases and J by 0 bases, with 10 bases left in between. The germline V gene encodes CDR1 MNHNY and CDR2 SVGAGI (reference sequence). The CDR3 DNA reads as TGTGCCAGCAGTTTAAACGGCCGCTCTGGAAACACCATATATTTT. It is translated as CASSLNGRSGNTIYF.

The table lists this clonotype with a few counts. The chain employs TRBV24-1 and TRBJ2-1; 12 bases agree with TRBD2. Per the germline V gene, CDR1 is KGHDR and CDR2 is SFDVKD. This CDR3 has 19 residues. J gave up 0 bases and V 6 bases, and 11 bases lay outside the gene matches. CDR3 bases: TGTGCCACCAGTTCAAAGGGACTAGCGGGCGGAAACTCCTACAATGAGCAGTTCTTC. It specifies CATSSKGLAGGNSYNEQFF.

This clonotype was counted many times. The chain employs TRBV2 and TRBJ2-3; D may be TRBD2 (5 bases). Trimming shortened V by 2 bases and J by 4 bases, and 13 bases separated the two germline ends. CDR1 is SNHLY and CDR2 is FYNNEI in the germline V gene. The CDR3 spans 15 residues. The CDR3 reads CASSEIGLAPDTQYF. The CDR3 nucleotides read TGTGCCAGCAGTGAAATTGGACTGGCCCCAGATACGCAGTATTTT.

In the case of this clonotype: A much larger clone lies a single base off, so this may be a read error. CDR3 DNA: TGTGCCAGCAGCCCCGCGGGACAGGGGGAGTGCAATGAGCAGTTCTTC. Translating gives CASSPAGQGECNEQFF. This chain connects TRBV14 to TRBJ2-1; 11 nucleotides agree with TRBD1. The V gene's germline CDR1 is SGHDN and CDR2 FVKESK. Unmatched junction bases numbered 8, after V lost 4 bases and J lost 6 bases. The CDR3 loop spans 16 amino acids. Variable domain in full (rest from reference TRBV14 and TRBJ2-1): EAGVTQFPSHSVIEKGQTVTLRCDPISGHDNLYWYRRVMGKEIKFLLHFVKESKQDESGMPNNRFLAERTGGTYSTLKVQPAELEDSGVYFCASSPAGQGECNEQFFGPGTRLTVL.

This clonotype came up a few times. The rearrangement uses TRBV7-9 and TRBJ1-5; D gene ambiguous. The V gene lost 1 base and the J gene lost 6 bases, with 10 bases spanning the gap. The CDR3 covers 14 residues. CDR1 and CDR2 from the germline V gene are SEHNR and FQNEAQ (reference sequence). The CDR3 nucleotides read TGTGCCAGCAGCTTAGGCATGGCCGGTCAGCCCCAGCATTTT. Protein: CASSLGMAGQPQHF.

The V and J genes are TRBV7-2 and TRBJ1-1; no clear D. The CDR3 runs 12 residues. Germline V CDR1 and CDR2: SGHTA, FQGNSA. Trimming stripped 5 bases from V and 2 bases from J, with 6 bases between. The chain's CDR3 is CASSRYNTEAFF. CDR3 nucleotide sequence: TGTGCCAGCAGCCGGTACAACACTGAAGCTTTCTTT.

This clonotype has a handful of counts. The CDR3 nucleotides read TGTGCCAGCAGTTTATACGGGACAGGCCTTGGAAACACCATATATTTT. Its translation: CASSLYGTGLGNTIYF. The V and J genes are TRBV28 and TRBJ1-3; 8 bases align to TRBD1. V lost 1 base, J lost 3 bases, and 5 bases stayed unmatched. Germline loops: CDR1 MDHEN, CDR2 SYDVKM. CDR3 length: 16 residues.

The rearrangement links TRBV5-1 to TRBJ1-1; possibly TRBD1 for D (6 bases). CDR1 and CDR2 (germline): SGHRS, YFSETQ. The CDR3 spans 13 residues. V dropped 0 bases and J dropped 8 bases, with 11 bases sitting between them. Here the CDR3 reads CASSLGTAQEAFF. DNA for the CDR3: TGCGCCAGCAGCTTGGGGACAGCCCAGGAAGCTTTCTTT. The whole variable domain, filled in from reference TRBV5-1 and TRBJ1-1, reads KAGVTQTPRYLIKTRGQQVTLSCSPISGHRSVSWYQQTPGQGLQFLFEYFSETQRNKGNFPGRFSGRQFSNSRSEMNVSTLELGDSALYLCASSLGTAQEAFFGQGTRLTVV.

This clonotype has just a few counts. The chain combines TRBV7-2 with TRBJ2-7; 7 nucleotides match TRBD2. V shed 5 bases, J shed 5 bases, and the junction held 24 bases outside the gene matches. In germline, CDR1 is SGHTA, CDR2 FQGNSA. There are 19 residues in the CDR3. CDR3 residues: CASSRAGLAESLPWDEQYF. CDR3 DNA sequence: TGTGCCAGCAGCCGGGCCGGGCTAGCGGAGTCCCTACCCTGGGACGAGCAGTACTTC.

This clonotype has a handful of counts. This sequence joins TRBV12-3 or TRBV12-4 and TRBJ1-2; D might be TRBD1 (6 bases). The germline V and J ends were trimmed by 1 base and 4 bases, with 13 bases remaining between them. The CDR3 extends over 15 amino acids. The DNA of the CDR3 is TGTGCCAGCAGTTTAGTTGGGGGCGCCGGCTATGGCTACACCTTC. Translated, it gives CASSLVGGAGYGYTF.

This clonotype was seen many times. V and J are TRBV4-3 and TRBJ2-4; 7 nucleotides align to TRBD2. V was pared by 4 bases and J by 3 bases, with 12 bases of the junction left unmatched. The germline V gene encodes CDR1 LGHNA and CDR2 YSLEER. The CDR3 consists of 17 residues. Here the CDR3 DNA reads TGCGCCAGCAGCCCTGAAAGGGGCTGGGGGGGCAAAAACATTCAGTACTTC. Translation gives CASSPERGWGGKNIQYF.

This clonotype was found many times. This chain's CDR3 is CASSPAGTGLSNQPQHF. In DNA, the CDR3 is TGTGCCAGCAGCCCTGCCGGGACAGGGCTAAGCAATCAGCCCCAGCATTTT. The chain combines TRBV7-9 with TRBJ1-5; 9 nucleotides agree with TRBD1. With 5 bases clipped from V and 1 base from J, the junction kept 9 bases outside the gene matches. The germline V gene has CDR1 SEHNR and CDR2 FQNEAQ (reference sequence). This CDR3 comprises 17 residues. Full variable domain (outside the CDR3, taken from reference TRBV7-9 and TRBJ1-5): DTGVSQNPRHKITKRGQNVTFRCDPISEHNRLYWYRQTLGQGPEFLTYFQNEAQLEKSRLLSDRFSAERPKGSFSTLEIQRTEQGDSAMYLCASSPAGTGLSNQPQHFGDGTRLSIL.